Below, 24 T cell receptor beta chains from the same sample are listed, as sequenced in a study of blood T cell repertoires in COVID-19. Repertoires were generated with immunoSEQ multiplex PCR, while TCRdb's copy carries only in-frame clones and drops some. The data contain about 270,000 clones, about 89% of them singletons. The specimen sequenced was PBMCs or T cells enriched from blood (not recorded which). Source of these receptors: a woman aged 18-30 years who had recovered from COVID-19.

J is TRBJ2-1 and V is TRBV23-1; D possibly corresponds to TRBD2 (6 bases). TRBV23-1 qualifies as an ORF whose function is uncertain. V gave up 2 bases and J gave up 5 bases, with 19 bases separating them. CDR3 length: 17 residues. CDR3 loop: CASSQRIRRDLNNEQFF. CDR3 sequence (DNA): TGCGCCAGCAGTCAAAGAATTAGGCGGGATCTCAACAATGAGCAGTTCTTC.

The genes are TRBV7-3 and TRBJ2-3; TRBD2 might be the D (5 bases). Germline V lookup: CDR1 SGHTA, CDR2 FQGTGA. Trimming removed 5 bases from V and 0 bases from J, with 12 bases in between. The CDR3 runs 15 residues. For the CDR3, the DNA is TGTGCCAGCAGCCCGGACTCATTTAGCACAGATACGCAGTATTTT. It is translated as CASSPDSFSTDTQYF.

The chain links TRBV6-2 or TRBV6-3 to TRBJ1-5; D call uncertain. Germline loops: CDR1 MNHEY, CDR2 SVGEGT. The CDR3 runs 16 residues. Trimming cost V 6 bases and J 0 bases, with 15 bases left between them. The DNA of the CDR3 is TGTGCCAGCAGCCAAGGGAGCCCTTATAGCAATCAGCCCCAGCATTTT. Its translation: CASSQGSPYSNQPQHF.

The gene calls are TRBV30 and TRBJ1-1; D might be TRBD1 (6 bases). The CDR3 runs to 12 residues. Germline V CDR1 and CDR2: GTSNPN, SVGIG (reference sequence). With 8 bases removed from V and 3 bases from J, the gap between germline ends came to 13 bases. The CDR3 spells CAGAQGYTEAFF. CDR3 nucleotides: TGTGCCGGGGCCCAGGGGTACACTGAAGCTTTCTTT.

The table lists this clone with a count of one. The chain has TRBV19 and TRBJ2-7; the D gene is possibly TRBD1 (6 bases). Germline assignment: CDR1 LNHDA and CDR2 SQIVND (reference sequence). The CDR3 extends over 15 amino acids. V was trimmed by 5 bases and J by 1 base, leaving 15 bases between them. Here the CDR3 reads CASSPGTSLSYEQYF. CDR3 coding DNA: TGTGCCAGTAGTCCCGGGACAAGCCTTTCCTACGAGCAGTACTTC.

V and J are TRBV24-1 and TRBJ2-6; no reliable D call. Germline CDR1 reads KGHDR; CDR2 reads SFDVKD. The length of the CDR3 is 13 residues. Between the trimmed V and J ends, which lost 9 bases and 1 base, there was a span of 6 bases. Here the CDR3 reads CATVKSGANVLTF. The CDR3, as DNA: TGTGCCACCGTCAAATCTGGGGCCAACGTCCTGACTTTC.

This clone appeared once. The V and J genes are TRBV6-1 and TRBJ2-3; D gene ambiguous. V lost 3 bases and J 2 bases, leaving 15 bases between the germline ends. The germline gives CDR1 MNHNS, CDR2 SASEGT. The CDR3 totals 16 residues. The CDR3 spells CASSDRHSDPTDTQYF. CDR3 sequence (DNA): TGTGCCAGCAGTGATCGACACTCCGACCCCACAGATACGCAGTATTTT.

V is TRBV5-1 and J is TRBJ1-1, with D perhaps TRBD1 (5 bases). V lost 4 bases, J lost 5 bases, and 18 bases lay in between. The length of the CDR3 is 15 residues. The germline V gene encodes CDR1 SGHRS and CDR2 YFSETQ. The CDR3 here is CASSRRGAGPTEAFF. The CDR3 coding sequence is TGCGCCAGCAGCCGGCGAGGCGCAGGGCCGACTGAAGCTTTCTTT.

The chain joins TRBV14 to TRBJ2-7; 8 bases fit TRBD2. From germline, CDR1 is SGHDN and CDR2 FVKESK. Germline trimming cut 5 bases from V and 2 bases from J; bases unmatched to any gene: 11. CDR3 length equals 16 residues. The CDR3 protein is CASSSLTSGPTYEQYF. The CDR3 nucleotides are TGTGCCAGCAGCTCCCTAACTAGCGGTCCAACCTACGAGCAGTACTTC.

The chain is built from TRBV19 and TRBJ2-3; TRBD1 is a possible D gene (6 bases). The CDR3 length is 17 residues. The V and J ends lost 5 bases and 0 bases respectively, with 18 bases between them. Looked up from germline, CDR1 is LNHDA and CDR2 is SQIVND (reference sequence). The CDR3 here is CASSVGADHFSTDTQYF. In DNA, the CDR3 is TGTGCCAGTAGTGTGGGGGCGGACCATTTTAGCACAGATACGCAGTATTTT.

V and J are TRBV7-9 and TRBJ1-2, with 11 bases lining up with TRBD1. This CDR3 contains 16 residues. Germline V gives CDR1 SEHNR, CDR2 FQNEAQ (reference sequence). The trim removed 5 bases at V and 4 bases at J, leaving 9 bases unmatched. In DNA form, the CDR3 reads TGTGCCAGCAGCCGCCCAGGGACAGGGGGACTCTATGGCTACACCTTC. This translates into CASSRPGTGGLYGYTF.

The chain is built from TRBV28 and TRBJ2-5; possible D gene TRBD1, 5 bases. The V gene lost 8 bases and the J gene lost 5 bases, with 15 bases spanning the gap. Germline V gene lookup returns CDR1 MDHEN and CDR2 SYDVKM. CDR3 length: 13 residues. The CDR3 here is CASWSAGRETQYF. For the CDR3, the DNA is TGTGCCAGCTGGTCGGCAGGGCGTGAGACCCAGTACTTC.

V and J are TRBV5-1 and TRBJ1-1; TRBD1 agrees at 7 bases. CDR3 size: 14 residues. With 3 bases clipped from V and 0 bases from J, the junction kept 2 bases outside the gene matches. Germline lookup yields CDR1 SGHRS and CDR2 YFSETQ. The CDR3 loop is CASSWDSLNTEAFF. CDR3 nucleotide sequence: TGCGCCAGCAGCTGGGACAGCTTGAACACTGAAGCTTTCTTT.

The CDR3 is CSFGLAGAYNEQFF. The CDR3 DNA reads as TGCAGCTTCGGACTAGCGGGAGCATACAATGAGCAGTTCTTC. V gene TRBV29-1 combines with J gene TRBJ2-1, with 13 nucleotides matching TRBD2. The V and J ends lost 8 bases and 4 bases, in that order; junction bases with no gene match: 5. Looked up from germline, CDR1 is SQVTM and CDR2 is ANQGSEA. The CDR3 covers 14 residues.

The chain joins TRBV6-2 or TRBV6-3 to TRBJ2-2, with 13 bases fitting TRBD2. Germline V gene data show CDR1 as MNHEY and CDR2 as SVGEGT. Trimming cost V 4 bases and J 6 bases; bases outside gene matches: 2. This CDR3 has 15 amino acids. This CDR3 is CASSWGTSGAGELFF. The CDR3 nucleotides are TGTGCCAGCAGTTGGGGGACTAGCGGGGCCGGGGAGCTGTTTTTT.

The V gene is TRBV11-2, the J gene TRBJ1-6, with D possibly matching TRBD1 (5 bases). This CDR3 is built from 14 residues. Trimming removed 6 bases from V and 5 bases from J, with 11 bases in between. Germline CDR1 SGHAT, CDR2 FQNNGV. CDR3 residues: CASRLGPDNSPLHF. The CDR3 bases are TGTGCCAGCAGATTGGGGCCAGATAATTCACCCCTCCACTTT.

The chain uses TRBV2 and TRBJ1-4, with D possibly being TRBD1 (6 bases). This CDR3 region has 16 residues. Per the germline V gene, CDR1 is SNHLY and CDR2 is FYNNEI. Trimming removed 6 bases at V and 0 bases at J, with 14 bases between. This CDR3 reads CASSGRGVATNEKLFF. The CDR3 DNA follows: TGTGCCAGCAGCGGCAGGGGAGTTGCAACTAATGAAAAACTGTTTTTT. Using reference TRBV2 and TRBJ1-4 for the parts outside the CDR3, the full variable domain is EPEVTQTPSHQVTQMGQEVILRCVPISNHLYFYWYRQILGQKVEFLVSFYNNEISEKSEIFDDQFSVERPDGSNFTLKIRSTKLEDSAMYFCASSGRGVATNEKLFFGSGTQLSVL.

V usage is TRBV19 and J usage is TRBJ2-7; a possible D gene is TRBD1 (6 bases). V lost 5 bases, J lost 3 bases, and 14 bases lay in between. Germline assignment: CDR1 LNHDA and CDR2 SQIVND (reference sequence). The CDR3 has 14 residues. CDR3 DNA: TGTGCCAGTAGTCAACAGGGACGCAGCTACGAGCAGTACTTC. Its translation: CASSQQGRSYEQYF.

V usage is TRBV11-2 and J usage is TRBJ2-1; TRBD2 agrees at 7 bases. J was trimmed by 1 base and V by 8 bases; bases with no gene match: 5. This CDR3 is built from 14 residues. Germline values: CDR1 SGHAT, CDR2 FQNNGV. CDR3 nucleotides: TGTGCCAGCCCGGGTAGCGGGTCCTACAATGAGCAGTTCTTC. This codes for CASPGSGSYNEQFF.

The chain uses TRBV7-9 and TRBJ1-1; D not certain. This CDR3 has 14 amino acids. V lost 1 base and J 3 bases, leaving 9 bases between the germline ends. Per germline, CDR1 SEHNR and CDR2 FQNEAQ (reference sequence). Here the CDR3 reads CASSLGAGDTEAFF. Written as DNA, the CDR3 is TGTGCCAGCAGCTTAGGGGCGGGTGACACTGAAGCTTTCTTT.

The chain uses TRBV5-1 and TRBJ1-1; D unclear. The CDR3 runs 13 residues. V lost 1 base and J lost 4, with 8 bases in between. The germline gives CDR1 SGHRS, CDR2 YFSETQ. CDR3 in amino acids: CASSLTPSTEAFF. DNA of the CDR3: TGCGCCAGCAGCTTGACCCCCAGCACTGAAGCTTTCTTT.

The chain is built from TRBV13 and TRBJ2-3, with TRBD2 matching over 11 bases. The trim removed 2 bases at V and 0 bases at J, leaving 10 bases unmatched. The germline V gene encodes CDR1 PRHDT and CDR2 FYEKMQ (reference sequence). This CDR3 has 19 residues. The CDR3 is CASSLSETLAGASTDTQYF. CDR3 DNA sequence: TGTGCCAGCAGCTTATCCGAAACACTAGCGGGGGCTAGCACAGATACGCAGTATTTT.

The V and J genes are TRBV5-1 and TRBJ2-7; possible D gene TRBD1, 5 bases. Trimming removed 0 bases from V and 4 bases from J, with 17 bases in between. This CDR3 has 16 residues. The germline V gene has CDR1 SGHRS and CDR2 YFSETQ. Written as DNA, the CDR3 is TGCGCCAGCAGCTTGGGATCCAGGGCGACCCTTTACGAGCAGTACTTC. Translating gives CASSLGSRATLYEQYF. The full variable domain, rest sourced from reference TRBV5-1 and TRBJ2-7, is KAGVTQTPRYLIKTRGQQVTLSCSPISGHRSVSWYQQTPGQGLQFLFEYFSETQRNKGNFPGRFSGRQFSNSRSEMNVSTLELGDSALYLCASSLGSRATLYEQYFGPGTRLTVT.

This clone has only one observation. This rearrangement joins TRBV9 to TRBJ1-1, with 8 bases lining up with TRBD1. The CDR3 spans 14 residues. V gave up 1 base and J gave up 5 bases; unmatched junction bases: 4. The germline V gene encodes CDR1 SGDLS and CDR2 YYNGEE. CDR3 nucleotides: TGTGCCAGCAGCGTACTACAGGGGGGGACTGAAGCTTTCTTT. Translating it yields CASSVLQGGTEAFF.